The clone carrying this TCR beta chain has at least ten counts. This entry comes from a study of CD8 T cells in ankylosing spondylitis. Germline V gives CDR1 KGHSH, CDR2 LQKENI. V shed 3 bases, J shed 2 bases, and the junction held 4 bases outside the gene matches. The CDR3 sequence is 15 residues long. Each CDR3 protein is one row after TCRdb ran MiXCR on the 5' RACE reads. Of over 100,000 distinct CDR3 sequences in the sample, 6% to 8.5% were seen once. The specimen was blood, either unsorted or a sorted T cell fraction (not recorded which). The sequence came from a male donor with ankylosing spondylitis or in good health (not recorded which). This chain connects TRBV18 to TRBJ2-3, with 8 bases that match TRBD1. The CDR3 loop is CASSPTGDTTDTQYF. CDR3 nucleotide sequence: TGTGCCAGCTCACCGACAGGGGATACCACAGATACGCAGTATTTT.